A single TCR beta chain is shown here with its context. The target antigen is unknown. CDR3 length equals 17 residues. Germline V gene sequence: CDR1 SEHNR, CDR2 FQNEAQ (reference sequence). V was clipped by 8 bases and J by 10 bases; unmatched bases: 23. Following RNA extraction, reverse transcription yielded cDNA that acted as the sequencing template. Using immunoSEQ multiplex PCR, the repertoire was profiled, and TCRdb retains in-frame clones only, with some absent. Seen here are about 180,000 clones, around half observed once, and the top ten hold less than 14%. Stated treatment: oral pan-JAK inhibitor, 5-10 mg twice daily. The entry originates in a study of CD8+ T cells in alopecia areata. Study-level information: Treated patients' severity was scored by percentage of affected scalp area. Study results and limitations: Under tofacitinib, numerous expanded lesional clonotypes remained detectable in scalp and blood.

The genes are TRBV7-9 and TRBJ1-1; 9 bases line up with TRBD1. The TCR was taken from a human donor with alopecia areata. The sample consisted of CD8+ T cells sorted from blood, taken at week 24, from a patient treated with tofacitinib. The CDR3 here is CASDSLGPTGGAETAFF. In nucleotides, the CDR3 is TGTGCCAGCGACTCCTTGGGTCCCACAGGGGGCGCGGAAACAGCTTTCTTT.